The present entry profiles one T cell receptor (beta chain) with its context. This entry belongs to a study of blood T cell repertoires in COVID-19. Sequenced by immunoSEQ multiplex PCR; TCRdb stores in-frame clones only, minus some. This sample has roughly 130,000 clones, with approximately 86% found just once. Germline V gene lookup returns CDR1 MNHEY and CDR2 SVGEGT. The junction had 10 bases not matched to a gene; V was cut back by 6 bases and J by 5 bases. The CDR3 consists of 16 residues. This TCR came from a woman aged 45-65 years who had recovered from COVID-19. Material for sequencing was PBMCs or T cells enriched from blood (not recorded which). This chain links TRBV6-2 or TRBV6-3 with TRBJ2-5, with TRBD1 identical over 12 bases. DNA for the CDR3: TGTGCCAGCAGCCCTTCCGGGACAGGGGGCGCCGAGACCCAGTACTTC. This codes for CASSPSGTGGAETQYF.